Shown below are 9 T cell receptor beta chains from a single sample sequenced in a study of graft-versus-host responses after intestinal transplantation. No antigens are known for them. TCRdb's copy holds only in-frame clones and misses some; the assay was immunoSEQ multiplex PCR. The table shows 95,000 to 150,000 clones, with about 93% occurring only once. The material sequenced was unstimulated CD4+ T cells sorted from spleen or lymph node cells, taken before intestinal transplant. Every receptor here comes from a human donor who received an intestinal transplant.

As for this clone: One end of the junction fails to match germline, which may point to a read error. This chain uses TRBV7-7 with TRBJ2-1; 15 positions agree with TRBD2. Germline assignment: CDR1 SSHAT and CDR2 FNYEAQ (reference sequence). This CDR3 region has 16 residues. The CDR3 sequence is CASSLGTSGRLGEQFF. The CDR3 nucleotides are TGTGCTAGCAGCCTTGGGACTAGCGGGAGGTTGGGTGAGCAGTTCTTC. The full variable domain, in which reference TRBV7-7 and TRBJ2-1 provide the parts outside the CDR3, is GAGVSQSPRYKVTKRGQDVTLRCDPISSHATLYWYQQALGQGPEFLTYFNYEAQPDKSGLPSDRFSAERPEGSISTLTIQRTEQRDSAMYRCASSLGTSGRLGEQFFGPGTRLTVL.

The count of this clone is one. The rearrangement uses TRBV4-2 and TRBJ2-7; D perhaps matches TRBD1 (5 bases). Germline assignment: CDR1 LGHNA and CDR2 YNFKEQ. V lost 0 bases and J lost 6, with 9 bases in between. The CDR3 totals 13 residues. The CDR3 coding sequence is TGTGCCAGCAGCCAAGAGGGGCCTTTCGAGCAGTACTTC. It translates to CASSQEGPFEQYF.

This clone showed up just once. The gene calls are TRBV2 and TRBJ2-1; the D is unclear. Trimming took off 4 bases at V and 1 base at J, with 8 bases between the two ends. Germline-derived CDR1 and CDR2 are SNHLY and FYNNEI. CDR3 length equals 14 residues. CDR3 nucleotide sequence: TGTGCCAGCAGTGGATCGAATTCCTACAATGAGCAGTTCTTC. It encodes CASSGSNSYNEQFF.

For the CDR3, the DNA is TGCGCCAGCAGCTTTCGGACCAAGCCGGAGGTCTCCTACGAGCAGTACTTC. This encodes CASSFRTKPEVSYEQYF. This chain uses TRBV5-1 with TRBJ2-7; possibly TRBD2 for D (5 bases). Germline CDR1 SGHRS, CDR2 YFSETQ. V lost 2 bases and J lost 0, with 18 bases in between. The CDR3 loop spans 17 amino acids.

The rearrangement uses TRBV11-2 and TRBJ2-5, with 10 bases lining up with TRBD2. The DNA end is a closer match to TRBJ2-7, so the J assignment may be wrong. The CDR3 runs 14 residues. Germline lookup yields CDR1 SGHAT and CDR2 FQNNGV. As DNA, the CDR3 is TGTGCCAGCAGGTCACTAGCGGGACCCTACGAGCAGTACTTC. Protein product: CASRSLAGPYEQYF.

The chain recombines TRBV28 with TRBJ1-2; D not certain. Germline loops: CDR1 MDHEN, CDR2 SYDVKM. CDR3 length: 14 amino acids. The V end lost 6 bases, the J end lost 0 bases, and 11 bases lay between the germline ends. The chain's CDR3 is CASSSPVSNYGYTF. The CDR3 DNA sequence: TGTGCCAGCAGCTCCCCTGTATCTAACTATGGCTACACCTTC.

V gene TRBV6-1 combines with J gene TRBJ1-2; TRBD1 might be the D (5 bases). CDR1 and CDR2 (germline): MNHNS, SASEGT. Trimming pared 6 bases from V and 8 bases from J, leaving 22 bases between. This CDR3 spans 15 amino acids. CDR3 DNA sequence: TGTGCCAGCAGCCCCTTAGGGGCCATCCCGGCGGGCTACACCTTC. It is translated as CASSPLGAIPAGYTF.

This rearrangement joins TRBV28 to TRBJ1-5; TRBD1 might be the D (5 bases). Trimming cost V 7 bases and J 6 bases, with 13 bases left between them. The length of the CDR3 is 13 residues. The V gene's germline CDR1 is MDHEN and CDR2 SYDVKM. The CDR3 coding sequence is TGTGCCAGCATCAATCAGGGAGGTCAGCCCCAGCATTTT. Its translation: CASINQGGQPQHF. Using reference TRBV28 and TRBJ1-5 for the parts outside the CDR3, the full variable domain is DVKVTQSSRYLVKRTGEKVFLECVQDMDHENMFWYRQDPGLGLRLIYFSYDVKMKEKGDIPEGYSVSREKKERFSLILESASTNQTSMYLCASINQGGQPQHFGDGTRLSIL.

Remarks on this clone: One end of the junction varies from germline; a read error may be responsible. The genes are TRBV7-7 and TRBJ2-5; no definite D call. The CDR3 is 13 residues long. CDR1 SSHAT and CDR2 FNYEAQ come from the germline V gene (reference sequence). CDR3 sequence (DNA): TGTGCTAGCAGTCCTGGAGACTTAGAGACCCAGTACTTC. It specifies CASSPGDLETQYF. Full variable domain (rest looked up from reference TRBV7-7 and TRBJ2-5): GAGVSQSPRYKVTKRGQDVTLRCDPISSHATLYWYQQALGQGPEFLTYFNYEAQPDKSGLPSDRFSAERPEGSISTLTIQRTEQRDSAMYRCASSPGDLETQYFGPGTRLLVL.